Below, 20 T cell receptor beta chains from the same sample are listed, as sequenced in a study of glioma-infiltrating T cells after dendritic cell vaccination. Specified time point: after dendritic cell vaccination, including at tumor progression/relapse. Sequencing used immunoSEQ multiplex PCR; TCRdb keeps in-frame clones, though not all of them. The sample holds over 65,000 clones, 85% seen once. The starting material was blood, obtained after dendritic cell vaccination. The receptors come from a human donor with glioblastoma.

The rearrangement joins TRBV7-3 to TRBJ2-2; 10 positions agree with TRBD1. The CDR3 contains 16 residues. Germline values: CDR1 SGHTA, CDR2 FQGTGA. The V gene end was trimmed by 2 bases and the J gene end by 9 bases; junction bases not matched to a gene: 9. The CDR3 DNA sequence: TGTGCCAGCAGCTTAGGCGACAGGGGGCTTGACCGGGAGCTGTTTTTT. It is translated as CASSLGDRGLDRELFF. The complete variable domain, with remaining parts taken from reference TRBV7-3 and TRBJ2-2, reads GAGVSQTPSNKVTEKGKYVELRCDPISGHTALYWYRQSLGQGPEFLIYFQGTGAADDSGLPNDRFFAVRPEGSVSTLKIQRTERGDSAVYLCASSLGDRGLDRELFFGEGSRLTVL.

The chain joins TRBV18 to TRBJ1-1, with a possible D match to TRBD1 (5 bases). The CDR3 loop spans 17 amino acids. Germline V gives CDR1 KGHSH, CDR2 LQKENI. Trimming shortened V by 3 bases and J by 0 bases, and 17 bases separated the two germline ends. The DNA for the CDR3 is TGTGCCAGCTCACCGACAGCGTGGCAGCGACTGAACACTGAAGCTTTCTTT. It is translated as CASSPTAWQRLNTEAFF. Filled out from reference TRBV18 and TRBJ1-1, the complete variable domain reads NAGVMQNPRHLVRRRGQEARLRCSPMKGHSHVYWYRQLPEEGLKFMVYLQKENIIDESGMPKERFSAEFPKEGPSILRIQQVVRGDSAAYFCASSPTAWQRLNTEAFFGQGTRLTVV.

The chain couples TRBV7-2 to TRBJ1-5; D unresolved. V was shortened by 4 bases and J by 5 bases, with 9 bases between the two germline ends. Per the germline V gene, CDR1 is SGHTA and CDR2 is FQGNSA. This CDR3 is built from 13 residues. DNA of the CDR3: TGTGCCAGCAGCTCCGACGACTATCAGCCCCAGCATTTT. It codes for CASSSDDYQPQHF.

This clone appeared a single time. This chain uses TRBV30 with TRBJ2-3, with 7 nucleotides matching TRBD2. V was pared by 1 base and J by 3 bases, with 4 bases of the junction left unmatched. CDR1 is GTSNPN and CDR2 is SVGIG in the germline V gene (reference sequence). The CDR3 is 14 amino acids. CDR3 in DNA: TGTGCCTGGAGTGATAAGCGGGAAACAGATACGCAGTATTTT. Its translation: CAWSDKRETDTQYF. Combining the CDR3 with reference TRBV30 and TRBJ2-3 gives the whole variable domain SQTIHQWPATLVQPVGSPLSLECTVEGTSNPNLYWYRQAAGRGLQLLFYSVGIGQISSEVPQNLSASRPQDRQFILSSKKLLLSDSGFYLCAWSDKRETDTQYFGPGTRLTVL.

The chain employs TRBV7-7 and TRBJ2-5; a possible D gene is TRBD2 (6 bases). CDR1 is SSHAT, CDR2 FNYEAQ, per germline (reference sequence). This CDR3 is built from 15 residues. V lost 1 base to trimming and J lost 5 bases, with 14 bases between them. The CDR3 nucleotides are TGTGCCAGCAGCTTAGGAGGAGGGTATGGGGAGACCCAGTACTTC. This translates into CASSLGGGYGETQYF.

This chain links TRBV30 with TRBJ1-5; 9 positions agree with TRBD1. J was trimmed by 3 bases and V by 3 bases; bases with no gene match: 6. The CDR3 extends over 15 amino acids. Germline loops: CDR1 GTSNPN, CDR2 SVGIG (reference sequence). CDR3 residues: CAWRGGQGPNQPQHF. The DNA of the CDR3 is TGTGCCTGGAGGGGAGGACAGGGGCCCAATCAGCCCCAGCATTTT.

The CDR3 sequence is CASSLAGLSHQPQHF. CDR3 DNA sequence: TGCGCCAGCAGCTTGGCCGGTCTTTCCCATCAGCCCCAGCATTTT. The chain has TRBV5-1 and TRBJ1-5; D uncertain. Germline V gene data show CDR1 as SGHRS and CDR2 as YFSETQ. V was cut by 0 bases and J by 5 bases, with 12 bases left in between. CDR3 length: 15 amino acids.

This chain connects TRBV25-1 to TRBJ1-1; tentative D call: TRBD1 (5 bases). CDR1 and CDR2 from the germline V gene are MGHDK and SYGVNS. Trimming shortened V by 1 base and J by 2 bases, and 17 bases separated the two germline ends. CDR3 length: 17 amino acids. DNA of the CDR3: TGTGCCAGCAGTGAATCGAAGGGACGGGGGACTAACACTGAAGCTTTCTTT. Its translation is CASSESKGRGTNTEAFF.

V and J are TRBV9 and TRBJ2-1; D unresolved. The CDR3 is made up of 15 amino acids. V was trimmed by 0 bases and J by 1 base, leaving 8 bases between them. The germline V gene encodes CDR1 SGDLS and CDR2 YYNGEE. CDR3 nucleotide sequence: TGTGCCAGCAGCGTAGGAGGCGGATCCTACAATGAGCAGTTCTTC. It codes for CASSVGGGSYNEQFF.

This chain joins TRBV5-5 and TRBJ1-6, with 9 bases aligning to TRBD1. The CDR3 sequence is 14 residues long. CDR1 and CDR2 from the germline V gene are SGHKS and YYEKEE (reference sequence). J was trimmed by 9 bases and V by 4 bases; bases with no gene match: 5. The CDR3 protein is CASSPGTGTSPLHF. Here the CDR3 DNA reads TGTGCCAGCAGCCCCGGGACAGGGACTTCACCCCTCCACTTT.

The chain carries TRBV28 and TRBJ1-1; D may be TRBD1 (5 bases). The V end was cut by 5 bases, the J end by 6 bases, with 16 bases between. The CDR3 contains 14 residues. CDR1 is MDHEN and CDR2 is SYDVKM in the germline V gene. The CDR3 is CASSPIKDISEAFF. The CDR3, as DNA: TGTGCCAGCAGTCCAATAAAGGACATTTCTGAAGCTTTCTTT.

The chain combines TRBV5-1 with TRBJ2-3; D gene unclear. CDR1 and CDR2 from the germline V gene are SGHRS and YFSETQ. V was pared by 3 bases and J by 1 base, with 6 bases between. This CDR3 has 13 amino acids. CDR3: CASSSAGTDTQYF. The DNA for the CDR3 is TGCGCCAGCAGCTCCGCAGGCACAGATACGCAGTATTTT.

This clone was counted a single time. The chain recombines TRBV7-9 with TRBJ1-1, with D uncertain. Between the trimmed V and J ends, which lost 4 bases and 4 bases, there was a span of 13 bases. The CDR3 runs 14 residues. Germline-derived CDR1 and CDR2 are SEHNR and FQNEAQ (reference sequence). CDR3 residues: CASSSEGRSTEAFF. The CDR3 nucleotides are TGTGCCAGCAGCTCGGAGGGTAGGAGCACTGAAGCTTTCTTT.

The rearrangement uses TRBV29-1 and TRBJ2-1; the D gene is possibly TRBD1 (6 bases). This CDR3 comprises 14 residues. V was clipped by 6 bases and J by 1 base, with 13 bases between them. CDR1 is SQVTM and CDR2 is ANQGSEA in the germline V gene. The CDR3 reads CSVVQGQSYNEQFF. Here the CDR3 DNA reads TGCAGCGTAGTCCAAGGACAGTCCTACAATGAGCAGTTCTTC.

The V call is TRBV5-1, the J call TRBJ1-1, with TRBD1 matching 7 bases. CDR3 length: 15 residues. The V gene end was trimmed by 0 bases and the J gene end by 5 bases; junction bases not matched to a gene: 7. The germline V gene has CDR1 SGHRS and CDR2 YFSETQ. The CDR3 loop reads CASSLGQGWGTEAFF. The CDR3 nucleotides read TGCGCCAGCAGCTTGGGACAGGGCTGGGGGACTGAAGCTTTCTTT.

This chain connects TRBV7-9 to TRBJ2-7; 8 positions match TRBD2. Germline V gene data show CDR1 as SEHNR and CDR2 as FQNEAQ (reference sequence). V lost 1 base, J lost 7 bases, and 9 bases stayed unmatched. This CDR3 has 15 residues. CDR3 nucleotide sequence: TGTGCCAGCAGCTTAGGACTAGCGTTCGGAGGGGAGCAGTACTTC. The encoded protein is CASSLGLAFGGEQYF. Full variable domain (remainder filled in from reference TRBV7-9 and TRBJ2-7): DTGVSQNPRHKITKRGQNVTFRCDPISEHNRLYWYRQTLGQGPEFLTYFQNEAQLEKSRLLSDRFSAERPKGSFSTLEIQRTEQGDSAMYLCASSLGLAFGGEQYFGPGTRLTVT.

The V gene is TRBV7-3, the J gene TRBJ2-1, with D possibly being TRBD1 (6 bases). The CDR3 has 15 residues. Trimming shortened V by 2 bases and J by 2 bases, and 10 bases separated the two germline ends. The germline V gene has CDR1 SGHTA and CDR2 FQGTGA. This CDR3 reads CASSLGDNPYNEQFF. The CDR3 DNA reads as TGTGCCAGCAGCTTAGGGGACAATCCCTACAATGAGCAGTTCTTC.

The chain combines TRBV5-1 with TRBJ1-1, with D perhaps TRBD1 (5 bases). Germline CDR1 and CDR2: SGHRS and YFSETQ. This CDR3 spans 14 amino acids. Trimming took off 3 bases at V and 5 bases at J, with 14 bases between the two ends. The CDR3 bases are TGCGCCAGCAGCTGGGGGACGGAGGGGACTGAAGCTTTCTTT. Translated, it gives CASSWGTEGTEAFF.

DNA for the CDR3: TGTGCCAGCAGCGTAGGGCTCGGGACAGGGGGTCGTCAAGAGACCCAGTACTTC. This translates into CASSVGLGTGGRQETQYF. The chain is built from TRBV9 and TRBJ2-5; 11 nucleotides match TRBD1. CDR1 is SGDLS and CDR2 is YYNGEE in the germline V gene. This CDR3 comprises 18 residues. With V trimmed by 0 bases and J by 2 bases, 9 bases remained unmatched.

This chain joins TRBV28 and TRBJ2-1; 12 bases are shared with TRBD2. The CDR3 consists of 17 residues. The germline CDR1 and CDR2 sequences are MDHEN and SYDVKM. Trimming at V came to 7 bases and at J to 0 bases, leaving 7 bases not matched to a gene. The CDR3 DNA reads TGTGCCAGCAATGGACTAGCGGGACCACTCTCCTACAATGAGCAGTTCTTC. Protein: CASNGLAGPLSYNEQFF.